These T cell receptor beta chains were read from a single sample in a study of long-term antiretroviral therapy in people with HIV. Assay: immunoSEQ multiplex PCR; the TCRdb copy retains only in-frame clones and omits some. The repertoire holds under 30,000 clones, with nearly 95% as singletons. Material: unsorted PBMCs, obtained more than 6 years after starting antiretroviral therapy. All receptors come from a man between 25 and 39 years old with HIV. CDR3s include the opening cysteine and the closing phenylalanine or tryptophan. The D gene is left open where the match is weak. For some rows the clone size is stated as once, few or many, or as a class when expanded; others skip it.

v_call	j_call	clone_size	d_call	cdr3_nt	cdr3_aa
TRBV2	TRBJ2-7	-	TRBD1	TGTGCCAGCACCACGACAGGGAACTCCTACGAGCAGTACTTC	CASTTTGNSYEQYF
TRBV7-2	TRBJ1-6	-	-	TGTGCCAGCAGCTTAAGGAGGGGAGAACCCCTCCACTTT	CASSLRRGEPLHF
TRBV9	TRBJ2-5	-	TRBD2	TGTGCCAGCAGCCCTAGCGGTGGGGCCCAGTACTTC	CASSPSGGAQYF
TRBV28	TRBJ2-5	once	TRBD1	TGTGCCAGCAGTTTACCGACAGGGGTCGGGGAAGAGACCCAGTACTTC	CASSLPTGVGEETQYF
TRBV4-1	TRBJ1-1	large	-	TGCGCCAGCAGCCAGGGTGGACCTTCGAACACTGAAGCTTTCTTT	CASSQGGPSNTEAFF
TRBV6-5	TRBJ2-2	-	-	TGTGCCAGCAGTTCCCCTAACACCGGGGAGCTGTTTTTT	CASSSPNTGELFF
TRBV19	TRBJ1-5	once	-	TGTGCCAGTAGTATAGGACCCCAGCCCCAGCATTTT	CASSIGPQPQHF
TRBV5-1	TRBJ2-1	-	-	TGCGCCAGCAGCTTAGCCGTTCCACCAGGGAGTGAGCAGTTCTTC	CASSLAVPPGSEQFF
TRBV5-1	TRBJ2-1	-	-	TGCGCCAGCAGCCTCTTACGGGGGGCCGAGCAGTTCTTC	CASSLLRGAEQFF
TRBV7-9	TRBJ2-3	-	TRBD1	TGTGCCAGCAGCTTAAACAGGGGGCTCGGCACAGATACGCAGTATTTT	CASSLNRGLGTDTQYF
TRBV7-2	TRBJ2-7	-	TRBD1	TGTGCCAGCAGCATAGCGAAAGACAGGGGCAACGAGCAGTACTTC	CASSIAKDRGNEQYF
TRBV9	TRBJ2-7	-	TRBD2	TGTGCCAGCAGCGTAGGCGGGCGGGAGGCCGACGAGCAGTACTTC	CASSVGGREADEQYF